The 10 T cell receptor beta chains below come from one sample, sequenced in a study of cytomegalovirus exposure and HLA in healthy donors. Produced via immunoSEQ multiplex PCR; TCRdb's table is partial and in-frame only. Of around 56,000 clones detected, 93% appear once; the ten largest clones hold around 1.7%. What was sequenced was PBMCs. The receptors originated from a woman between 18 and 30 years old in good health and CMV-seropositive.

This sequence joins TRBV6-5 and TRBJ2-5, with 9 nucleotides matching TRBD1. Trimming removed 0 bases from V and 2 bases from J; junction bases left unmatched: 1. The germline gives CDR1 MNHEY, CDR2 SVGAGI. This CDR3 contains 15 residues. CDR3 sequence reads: CASSYSGTGQETQYF. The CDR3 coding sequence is TGTGCCAGCAGTTACTCCGGGACAGGGCAAGAGACCCAGTACTTC.

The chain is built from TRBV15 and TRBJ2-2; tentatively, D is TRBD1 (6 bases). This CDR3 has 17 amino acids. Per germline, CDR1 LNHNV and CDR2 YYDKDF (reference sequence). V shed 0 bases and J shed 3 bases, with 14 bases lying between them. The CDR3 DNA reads TGTGCCACCAGCAGAGATAATACAGGGCGATACACCGGGGAGCTGTTTTTT. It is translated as CATSRDNTGRYTGELFF.

The CDR3 here is CASSPMEGLGPQHF. The CDR3 DNA is TGTGCCAGCAGCCCCATGGAAGGCCTAGGGCCCCAGCATTTT. J is TRBJ1-5 and V is TRBV9; D remains ambiguous. The CDR3 is 14 residues long. The germline V gene has CDR1 SGDLS and CDR2 YYNGEE. Trimming removed 4 bases from V and 9 bases from J, with 17 bases in between.

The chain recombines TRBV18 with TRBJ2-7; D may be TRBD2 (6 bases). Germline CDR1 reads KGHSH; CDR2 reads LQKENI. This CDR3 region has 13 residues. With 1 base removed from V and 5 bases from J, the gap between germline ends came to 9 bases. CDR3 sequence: CASSPLPSDEQYF. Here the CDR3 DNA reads TGTGCCAGCTCACCACTTCCTAGCGACGAGCAGTACTTC.

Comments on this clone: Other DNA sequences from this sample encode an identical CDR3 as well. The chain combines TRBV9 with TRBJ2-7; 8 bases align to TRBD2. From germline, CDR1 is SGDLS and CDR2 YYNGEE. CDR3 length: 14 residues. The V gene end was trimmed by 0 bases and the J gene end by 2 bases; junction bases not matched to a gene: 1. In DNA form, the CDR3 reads TGTGCCAGCAGCGTAGGCGGGGGGACCTACGAGCAGTACTTC. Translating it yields CASSVGGGTYEQYF.

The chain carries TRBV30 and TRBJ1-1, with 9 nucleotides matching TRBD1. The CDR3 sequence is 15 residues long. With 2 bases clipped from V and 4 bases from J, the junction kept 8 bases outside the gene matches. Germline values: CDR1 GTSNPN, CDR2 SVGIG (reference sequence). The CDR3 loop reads CAWSPLGQGSTEAFF. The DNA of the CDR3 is TGTGCCTGGAGTCCGTTAGGACAGGGGAGCACTGAAGCTTTCTTT.

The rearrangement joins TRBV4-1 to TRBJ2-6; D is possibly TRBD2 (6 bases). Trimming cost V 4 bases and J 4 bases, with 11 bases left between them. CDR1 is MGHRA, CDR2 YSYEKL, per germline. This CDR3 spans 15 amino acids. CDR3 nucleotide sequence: TGCGCCAGCAGCCCCTACGCGGGAGGGGCCAACGTCCTGACTTTC. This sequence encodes CASSPYAGGANVLTF.

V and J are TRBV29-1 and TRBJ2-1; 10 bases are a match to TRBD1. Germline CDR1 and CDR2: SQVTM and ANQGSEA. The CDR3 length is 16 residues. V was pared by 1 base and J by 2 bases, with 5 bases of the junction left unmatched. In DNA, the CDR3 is TGCAGCGTTGAAGGAGGACAGGGGGACCCCTACAATGAGCAGTTCTTC. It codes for CSVEGGQGDPYNEQFF.

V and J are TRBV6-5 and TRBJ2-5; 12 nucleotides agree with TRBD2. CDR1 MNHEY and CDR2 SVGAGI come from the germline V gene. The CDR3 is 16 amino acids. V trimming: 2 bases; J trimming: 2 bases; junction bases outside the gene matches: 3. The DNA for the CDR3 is TGTGCCAGCAGTTACAGACTAGCGGGGGATCAAGAGACCCAGTACTTC. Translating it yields CASSYRLAGDQETQYF.

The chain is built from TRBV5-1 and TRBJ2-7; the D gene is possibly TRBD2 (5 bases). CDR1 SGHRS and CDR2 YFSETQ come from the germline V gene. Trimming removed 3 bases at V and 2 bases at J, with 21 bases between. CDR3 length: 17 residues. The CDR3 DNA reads TGCGCCAGCAGCTCACCTCAGGACTGGGAGAAGACCTACGAGCAGTACTTC. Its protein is CASSSPQDWEKTYEQYF.